A selection of T cell receptor beta chains follows, all from one sample in a study of regulatory T cells in long-lasting Graves disease. TCRdb passed the multiplex PCR reads through MiXCR, listing each CDR3 protein once. Of roughly 350,000 distinct CDR3 sequences in the sample, 15% to 20% were seen once. These data also featured in a second study, about T cells in Graves' hyperthyroidism and ophthalmopathy.

The input for sequencing was peripheral blood mononuclear cells (PBMCs), taken at new diagnosis, from a patient treated with antithyroid drugs. The receptor set was obtained from a woman aged 18-30 years with Graves disease. CDR3s include the opening cysteine and the closing phenylalanine or tryptophan. D genes are given only for firm matches. The size entry is marked missing in some rows and otherwise reads once, few, many or a size class.

D	V	J	size	DNA	CDR3
TRBD1	TRBV2	TRBJ2-1	many	TGTGCCAGCAGACAGGGGCCTGAGCAGTTCTTC	CASRQGPEQFF
-	TRBV10-2	TRBJ1-2	-	TGCGCCAGCATGGGAGATGGCTACACCTTC	CASMGDGYTF
-	TRBV2	TRBJ2-2	many	TGTGCCAGCAACCAGGGGCGGGGAGCCGGGGAGCTGTTTTTT	CASNQGRGAGELFF
-	TRBV19	TRBJ1-2	-	TGTGCCAGTAGTACCGGTTGGGCAGGGGACTATGGCTACACCTTC	CASSTGWAGDYGYTF
TRBD2	TRBV25-1	TRBJ2-7	-	TGTGCCAGCAGTGAGACTAGCGGGAGCTCCGAGCAGCACTTC	CASSETSGSSEQHF
TRBD1	TRBV9	TRBJ1-6	-	TGTGCCAGCAGCGTAGGAGGCAGGGGGCGGTCACCCCTCCACTTT	CASSVGGRGRSPLHF
-	TRBV2	TRBJ2-4	many	TGTGCCAGCAGTGTTGGGGGGCCGGGCATTCAGTACTTC	CASSVGGPGIQYF
TRBD1	TRBV10-3	TRBJ1-5	many	TGTGCCATCAGTCAGGGGGTTTCCAATCAGCCCCAGCATTTT	CAISQGVSNQPQHF
-	TRBV10-1	TRBJ1-1	few	TGCGCCAGCAGTGAGAAGGGGAAAGCTTTCTTT	CASSEKGKAFF
-	TRBV19	TRBJ2-4	-	TGTGCCAGTAGTCCCACGGGGAACATTCAGTACTTC	CASSPTGNIQYF
TRBD1	TRBV6-1	TRBJ2-6	-	TGTGCCAGCAGTACAGGGGCTGGGGCCAACGTCCTGACTTTC	CASSTGAGANVLTF
-	TRBV6-1	TRBJ2-4	few	TGTGCCAGCAGTAACCCGAGGGAAGCCAAAAACATTCAGTACTTC	CASSNPREAKNIQYF
-	TRBV7-9	TRBJ2-7	few	TGTGCCAGCAGCCCCTACGAGCAGTACTTC	CASSPYEQYF
-	TRBV5-5	TRBJ1-1	many	TGTGCCAGCAGCTTGAGGGGGTCGGACACTGAAGCTTTCTTT	CASSLRGSDTEAFF
TRBD2	TRBV6-2/TRBV6-3	TRBJ2-3	-	TGTGCCAGCAGCGCGAGACTAGCTATAGATACGCAGTATTTT	CASSARLAIDTQYF
-	TRBV7-9	TRBJ1-1	-	TGTGCCAGCAGCTTGAATGCGAACACTGAAGCTTTCTTT	CASSLNANTEAFF
TRBD2	TRBV2	TRBJ2-7	-	TGTGCCAGCAGTGGCCTTTCCGGGGGGGCGACCTACGAGCAGTACTTC	CASSGLSGGATYEQYF
-	TRBV28	TRBJ1-5	many	TGTGCCAGCAGTTTAGCCGCGGCTCAGCCCCAGCATTTT	CASSLAAAQPQHF
-	TRBV5-1	TRBJ2-1	many	TGCGCCAGCAGCGGGACCCGCTCCTACAATGAGCAGTTCTTC	CASSGTRSYNEQFF
-	TRBV20-1	TRBJ2-7	few	TGCAGTGCTAGAGATACAGGGACCCCAACCTACGAGCAGTACTTC	CSARDTGTPTYEQYF
-	TRBV20-1	TRBJ2-3	many	TGCAGTGCTATGAGGAGGGGGAGCGATACGCAGTATTTT	CSAMRRGSDTQYF
-	TRBV18	TRBJ2-3	many	TGTGCCAGCTCACCGTTACAGACGGCAGATACGCAGTATTTT	CASSPLQTADTQYF
-	TRBV28	TRBJ2-1	-	TGTGCCAGCAGGGCGGGACAGCCTCAGTTCTTC	CASRAGQPQFF
-	TRBV10-3	TRBJ2-1	many	TGTGCCATCAGTGGGGGGTCTGAGCAGTTCTTC	CAISGGSEQFF
-	TRBV9	TRBJ1-1	many	TGTGCCAGCAGCGTTGTACAGGGGAACACTGAAGCTTTCTTT	CASSVVQGNTEAFF
-	TRBV9	TRBJ2-6	-	TGTGCCAGCAGCGTTGATCCTGGGGCCAACGTCCTGACTTTC	CASSVDPGANVLTF
-	TRBV30	TRBJ2-3	many	TGTGCCTGGAGTATAGGCGCGGATACGCAGTATTTT	CAWSIGADTQYF
TRBD1	TRBV5-1	TRBJ1-4	-	TGCGCCAGCAGCTGGGGGACAGGGGGAAATGAAAAACTGTTTTTT	CASSWGTGGNEKLFF
TRBD1	TRBV6-1	TRBJ2-7	-	TGTGCCAGCAGAGGGGGGCAGGGGGCCTCCTACGAGCAGTACTTC	CASRGGQGASYEQYF
TRBD2	TRBV2	TRBJ2-1	many	TGTGCCAGCAGCCCTGGACTAGCGGGAGGCAATGAGCAGTTCTTC	CASSPGLAGGNEQFF
TRBD1	TRBV28	TRBJ1-2	many	TGTGCCAGCACCCCGGGGGGACAGGGGGCAGTCAACTATGGCTACACCTTC	CASTPGGQGAVNYGYTF
-	TRBV11-1	TRBJ2-1	many	TGTGCCAGCAGCCTTGACACGCTTGAGCAGTTCTTC	CASSLDTLEQFF
-	TRBV12-3/TRBV12-4	TRBJ2-7	-	TGTGCCAGCGCAAACCGGGGTGCCTACGAGCAGTACTTC	CASANRGAYEQYF
-	TRBV3-1	TRBJ2-5	many	TGTGCCAGCAGCACGCAATGGCGGCAAGACCAGTACTTC	CASSTQWRQDQYF
-	TRBV20-1	TRBJ1-2	-	TGCAGTGCTAGAGTCAGTGCAGGGGCGAGGCCCTATGGCTACACCTTC	CSARVSAGARPYGYTF
-	TRBV2	TRBJ2-5	many	TGTGCCAGCTCGGACCCTCAAGAGACCCAGTACTTC	CASSDPQETQYF
TRBD1	TRBV28	TRBJ1-2	many	TGTGCCAGCAGTGGACAGGGGGTATTAGGCTACACCTTC	CASSGQGVLGYTF
-	TRBV15	TRBJ2-2	-	TGTGCCACCAGCAGGCAAGGGGTGGTCACCGGGGAGCTGTTTTTT	CATSRQGVVTGELFF
-	TRBV6-2/TRBV6-3	TRBJ2-1	-	TGTGCCAGCAGCCTCCCCGGTCAGGGTTACAATGAGCAGTTCTTC	CASSLPGQGYNEQFF
TRBD1	TRBV6-2/TRBV6-3	TRBJ2-7	many	TGTGCCAGCAGGTACCTACGACAGGGCTCCTACGAGCAGTACTTC	CASRYLRQGSYEQYF
-	TRBV20-1	TRBJ2-5	few	TGCAGTGCTAACCAAGACGTGACTAGGGCCTTTGGGACCCAGTACTTC	CSANQDVTRAFGTQYF
-	TRBV6-1	TRBJ1-2	few	TGTGCCAGCACCTCCGGGACCGCTTACGATGTTGGCTACACCTTC	CASTSGTAYDVGYTF
TRBD1	TRBV20-1	TRBJ1-1	few	TGCAGTGCTAGAGTTCCGAACAGGGGGAACACTGAAGCTTTCTTT	CSARVPNRGNTEAFF
-	TRBV4-1	TRBJ1-3	-	TGTGCCAGCAGCCAAGGGTGGCGGCTCGCGGGGAACACCATATATTTT	CASSQGWRLAGNTIYF
-	TRBV5-1	TRBJ2-3	many	TGCGCCAGCAGAAATACCGGCACAGATACGCAGTATTTT	CASRNTGTDTQYF